This TCR beta chain comes out of a study of blood T cell repertoires in COVID-19. Sequencing used immunoSEQ multiplex PCR; TCRdb keeps in-frame clones, though not all of them. The top ten hold about 1.6% of the sample, which has approximately 110,000 clones, roughly 80% seen once. The CDR3 totals 16 residues. Germline lookup yields CDR1 SGHRS and CDR2 YFSETQ. V was trimmed by 0 bases and J by 1 base, leaving 13 bases between them. Sequenced material: peripheral blood. The sequence derives from a man between 50 and 59 years old with acute or convalescent COVID-19. The chain is built from TRBV5-1 and TRBJ1-1, with a tentative D call TRBD1 (6 bases). The CDR3: CASSLGGRTGNTEAFF. The CDR3 DNA follows: TGCGCCAGCAGCTTGGGGGGGCGAACGGGGAACACTGAAGCTTTCTTT.